This T cell receptor (beta chain) was recorded in a study of OX40 agonist ivuxolimab in advanced cancers. CDR1 and CDR2 (germline): LGHNA, YSLEER. The ends were cut back, 2 bases at V and 7 bases at J, with 15 bases in the middle. There are 14 residues in the CDR3. Sequencing used immunoSEQ multiplex PCR; TCRdb keeps in-frame clones, though not all of them. Of approximately 84,000 clones in the sample, about 86% were seen once. This sequence joins TRBV4-3 and TRBJ2-7, with D perhaps matching TRBD1 or TRBD2 (6 bases each). The receptor's source is an adult with an advanced solid tumor such as melanoma, head and neck, liver or kidney cancer. Specimen: CD4+ or CD8+ T cells sorted from blood, collected in a trial of the OX40 agonist ivuxolimab. CDR3 residues: CASSQWGAKEEQYF. The CDR3 nucleotides read TGCGCCAGCAGCCAATGGGGGGCTAAGGAAGAGCAGTACTTC.